The 27 T cell receptor beta chains reported below all come from one sample, sequenced in a study of control samples from healthy donors and cancer patients. Repertoires were generated with immunoSEQ multiplex PCR, while TCRdb's copy carries only in-frame clones and drops some. The table has fewer than 250,000 clones, 91% seen once. Input material: blood. The receptors derive from a young man in good health.

The chain joins TRBV6-5 to TRBJ2-3; either TRBD1 or TRBD2 may fit D (5 bases each). In germline, CDR1 is MNHEY, CDR2 SVGAGI. The CDR3 runs 13 residues. The V end lost 7 bases, the J end lost 3 bases, and 11 bases lay between the germline ends. DNA for the CDR3: TGTGCCAGCAACCGGGACCTGACAGATACGCAGTATTTT. It translates to CASNRDLTDTQYF.

This chain links TRBV7-2 with TRBJ2-1, with 8 positions matching TRBD2. There are 15 residues in the CDR3. The V and J ends lost 4 bases and 1 base, in that order; junction bases with no gene match: 3. CDR1 and CDR2 (germline): SGHTA, FQGNSA. CDR3 protein: CASSSGGASYNEQFF. DNA of the CDR3: TGTGCCAGCAGCTCCGGGGGGGCGTCCTACAATGAGCAGTTCTTC.

This chain links TRBV27 with TRBJ1-2, with D hard to call. The CDR3 contains 13 residues. V was shortened by 3 bases and J by 4 bases, with 9 bases between the two germline ends. CDR1 is MNHEY and CDR2 is SMNVEV in the germline V gene (reference sequence). CDR3 protein: CASSLTGAYGYTF. The CDR3 coding sequence is TGTGCCAGCAGTTTGACTGGAGCCTATGGCTACACCTTC.

V gene TRBV4-2 combines with J gene TRBJ2-2; a possible D gene is TRBD2 (6 bases). In germline, CDR1 is LGHNA, CDR2 YNFKEQ. V was clipped by 0 bases and J by 6 bases, with 11 bases between them. The CDR3 runs to 15 residues. CDR3 protein: CASSQEFGGAGELFF. As DNA, the CDR3 is TGTGCCAGCAGCCAAGAGTTCGGGGGTGCCGGGGAGCTGTTTTTT.

CDR3 nucleotide sequence: TGTGCCAGCAGCAAATACAGGGGCACCGGGGAGAGCAATCAGCCCCAGCATTTT. This gives the protein CASSKYRGTGESNQPQHF. The V and J genes are TRBV5-5 and TRBJ1-5, with 7 bases fitting TRBD1. The J segment lost 1 base and the V segment lost 4 bases, leaving 14 bases of the junction unmatched. Germline CDR1 and CDR2: SGHKS and YYEKEE (reference sequence). CDR3 length equals 18 residues.

Comment on this clone: An end of the junction does not agree with germline; a read error may underlie this. V usage is TRBV20-1 and J usage is TRBJ1-2, with 7 bases lining up with TRBD1. The CDR3 has 11 amino acids. From germline, CDR1 is DFQATT and CDR2 SNEGSKA (reference sequence). Here the CDR3 reads CSVLTQGENHF. The DNA for the CDR3 is TGCAGTGTCCTTACGCAGGGGGAAAATCACTTC.

The chain recombines TRBV30 with TRBJ1-1; D call uncertain. The CDR3 length is 14 residues. Germline V lookup: CDR1 GTSNPN, CDR2 SVGIG (reference sequence). The V end lost 0 bases, the J end lost 6 bases, and 14 bases lay between the germline ends. CDR3 sequence: CAWSVWPRASEAFF. The CDR3 DNA is TGTGCCTGGAGTGTTTGGCCCCGTGCCTCTGAAGCTTTCTTT.

Only one count was recorded for this clone. The rearrangement uses TRBV5-4 and TRBJ2-7; 9 nucleotides agree with TRBD1. The CDR3 runs 15 residues. V shed 0 bases, J shed 2 bases, and the junction held 3 bases outside the gene matches. Germline assignment: CDR1 SGHNT and CDR2 YYREEE (reference sequence). CDR3 sequence (DNA): TGTGCCAGCAGCTTGGGACAGGGGGTTCCCTACGAGCAGTACTTC. It codes for CASSLGQGVPYEQYF.

The rearrangement joins TRBV10-3 to TRBJ1-2; maybe TRBD1 (5 bases). Between the trimmed V and J ends, which lost 8 bases and 3 bases, there was a span of 16 bases. Looked up from germline, CDR1 is ENHRY and CDR2 is SYGVKD. The CDR3 consists of 14 residues. CDR3 DNA sequence: TGTGCCATCTTTAGCGGGGCGCGGGACTATGGCTACACCTTC. Encoded protein: CAIFSGARDYGYTF.

The V and J genes are TRBV4-1 and TRBJ1-4; 8 nucleotides align to TRBD1. The CDR3 is 16 residues long. J gave up 8 bases and V 1 base, and 9 bases lay outside the gene matches. The germline gives CDR1 MGHRA, CDR2 YSYEKL. The CDR3 spells CASSQAPDRVREKLFF. The CDR3 nucleotides are TGCGCCAGCAGCCAAGCTCCGGACAGGGTCCGAGAAAAACTGTTTTTT.

The chain carries TRBV5-1 and TRBJ1-2; unclear D gene. The CDR3 sequence is 13 residues long. Per the germline V gene, CDR1 is SGHRS and CDR2 is YFSETQ. Trimming took 0 bases from V and 4 from J, leaving 7 bases between them. The CDR3 region has the DNA TGCGCCAGCAGCTTGGAGAGAACCTATGGCTACACCTTC. Protein: CASSLERTYGYTF.

The rearrangement uses TRBV6-6 and TRBJ2-7, with 9 bases matching TRBD1. V shed 7 bases and J 6 bases; nucleotides not matched to a gene: 7. Germline assignment: CDR1 MNHNY and CDR2 SVGAGI (reference sequence). The CDR3 runs 13 residues. For the CDR3, the DNA is TGTGCCAGCACCCTAAAGACAGGGGGCGAGCAGTACTTC. Protein: CASTLKTGGEQYF.

The rearrangement joins TRBV30 to TRBJ1-2; D ambiguous. V lost 0 bases, J lost 7 bases, and 9 bases lay in between. The CDR3 contains 12 residues. Germline V gives CDR1 GTSNPN, CDR2 SVGIG (reference sequence). CDR3 DNA sequence: TGTGCCTGGAGTGTATTGGGCTCTGGCTACACCTTC. Amino acids: CAWSVLGSGYTF.

This chain joins TRBV5-1 and TRBJ1-3; D is undetermined. This CDR3 has 15 residues. V was trimmed by 3 bases and J by 3 bases, leaving 13 bases between them. Germline V gene lookup returns CDR1 SGHRS and CDR2 YFSETQ. The chain's CDR3 is CASSSTFGGGNTIYF. In DNA, the CDR3 is TGCGCCAGCAGCTCCACTTTTGGAGGTGGAAACACCATATATTTT.

The table lists this clone with a few counts. The rearrangement uses TRBV4-2 and TRBJ2-3; TRBD1 matches at 9 bases. The length of the CDR3 is 15 residues. After removal of 5 bases from V and 2 bases from J, the junction contained 5 bases not matched to a gene. CDR1 is LGHNA, CDR2 YNFKEQ, per germline. DNA for the CDR3: TGTGCCAGCAGCTCAGGACAGGGGCACACAGATACGCAGTATTTT. This translates into CASSSGQGHTDTQYF.

This sequence joins TRBV2 and TRBJ2-7; 9 bases are shared with TRBD2. Unmatched junction bases numbered 6, after V lost 6 bases and J lost 3 bases. This CDR3 comprises 14 residues. Looked up from germline, CDR1 is SNHLY and CDR2 is FYNNEI. The CDR3, as DNA: TGTGCCAGCAGGTTGACTAGCGGAGGCTACGAGCAGTACTTC. Protein sequence: CASRLTSGGYEQYF.

This clone came up once. The rearrangement links TRBV5-5 to TRBJ2-7; 12 bases fit TRBD1. This CDR3 has 14 residues. Germline CDR1 SGHKS, CDR2 YYEKEE (reference sequence). V lost 5 bases to trimming and J lost 5 bases; unmatched junction nucleotides: 5. DNA of the CDR3: TGTGCCAGCAGTGGCCGGGACAGGGGGCACGAGCAGTACTTC. Its protein is CASSGRDRGHEQYF.

The chain joins TRBV5-1 to TRBJ1-1; D gene unclear. Trimming cost V 4 bases and J 3 bases, with 10 bases left between them. The CDR3 runs 13 residues. Germline-derived CDR1 and CDR2 are SGHRS and YFSETQ. CDR3 region: CASSPAFDTEAFF. CDR3 nucleotide sequence: TGCGCCAGCAGCCCGGCTTTCGACACTGAAGCTTTCTTT. The full variable domain, completed using reference TRBV5-1 and TRBJ1-1, is KAGVTQTPRYLIKTRGQQVTLSCSPISGHRSVSWYQQTPGQGLQFLFEYFSETQRNKGNFPGRFSGRQFSNSRSEMNVSTLELGDSALYLCASSPAFDTEAFFGQGTRLTVV.

The chain links TRBV10-3 to TRBJ2-7; 8 bases fit TRBD1. Germline V gene data show CDR1 as ENHRY and CDR2 as SYGVKD. V dropped 2 bases and J dropped 3; count of bases not matched to a gene: 9. The CDR3 totals 16 residues. The CDR3 coding sequence is TGTGCCATCAGTGAGCCTCAAGGAGGACAGGGCTACGAGCAGTACTTC. Protein sequence: CAISEPQGGQGYEQYF.

The V call is TRBV2, the J call TRBJ2-7; 7 bases align to TRBD1. Germline CDR1 and CDR2: SNHLY and FYNNEI. The CDR3 loop spans 13 amino acids. V was pared by 4 bases and J by 2 bases, with 2 bases of the junction left unmatched. The CDR3 region is CASSGDRAYEQYF. The CDR3 DNA sequence: TGTGCCAGCAGTGGGGACAGAGCCTACGAGCAGTACTTC.

The rearrangement links TRBV7-9 to TRBJ1-2; D gene uncertain. This CDR3 is 14 amino acids long. V dropped 2 bases and J dropped 8 bases, with 15 bases sitting between them. The germline CDR1 and CDR2 sequences are SEHNR and FQNEAQ (reference sequence). The DNA for the CDR3 is TGTGCCAGCAGCTTATCGCGGCTCTCGAAGGGCTACACCTTC. Translation gives CASSLSRLSKGYTF. Using reference TRBV7-9 and TRBJ1-2 for the parts outside the CDR3, the full variable domain is DTGVSQNPRHKITKRGQNVTFRCDPISEHNRLYWYRQTLGQGPEFLTYFQNEAQLEKSRLLSDRFSAERPKGSFSTLEIQRTEQGDSAMYLCASSLSRLSKGYTFGSGTRLTVV.

This rearrangement joins TRBV30 to TRBJ2-1; D possibly corresponds to TRBD2 (5 bases). V was clipped by 3 bases and J by 8 bases, with 11 bases between them. This CDR3 region has 12 residues. Per germline, CDR1 GTSNPN and CDR2 SVGIG (reference sequence). The CDR3 region is CAWSFGLYEQFF. For the CDR3, the DNA is TGTGCCTGGAGCTTCGGACTCTATGAGCAGTTCTTC.

This clone has only one observation. V and J are TRBV13 and TRBJ1-2, with D uncertain. V lost 3 bases to trimming and J lost 3 bases, with 8 bases between them. The length of the CDR3 is 13 residues. The germline V gene has CDR1 PRHDT and CDR2 FYEKMQ (reference sequence). The CDR3 DNA sequence: TGTGCCAGCAGCTTTCTCGGGGACTATGGCTACACCTTC. As protein: CASSFLGDYGYTF.

This clone was recorded once. The V call is TRBV9, the J call TRBJ2-1; 11 nucleotides line up with TRBD2. This CDR3 comprises 15 residues. Germline V gene lookup returns CDR1 SGDLS and CDR2 YYNGEE. Unmatched junction bases numbered 8, after V lost 2 bases and J lost 10 bases. The CDR3 here is CASSVSSGGAAEQFF. CDR3 sequence (DNA): TGTGCCAGCAGCGTTAGTAGCGGGGGGGCCGCCGAGCAGTTCTTC.

The chain recombines TRBV11-3 with TRBJ2-1; D is perhaps TRBD1 (6 bases). CDR1 and CDR2 from the germline V gene are SGHNT and YENEEA. This CDR3 has 14 amino acids. With 2 bases removed from V and 8 bases from J, the gap between germline ends came to 13 bases. CDR3 nucleotides: TGTGCCAGCAGCTTACTGGGGGCGGGCGATGAGCAGTTCTTC. It is translated as CASSLLGAGDEQFF.

This clone was seen a few times. The chain combines TRBV6-5 with TRBJ2-7, with 10 bases matching TRBD2. V lost 0 bases and J lost 7; bases outside the gene matches: 6. The V gene's germline CDR1 is MNHEY and CDR2 SVGAGI. This CDR3 contains 15 residues. The CDR3 nucleotides are TGTGCCAGCAGTTACTCGATTAGCGGGGGGAGGGAGCAGTACTTC. Protein sequence: CASSYSISGGREQYF.

This clone was detected once. The chain joins TRBV6-5 to TRBJ2-2; D unclear. Germline assignment: CDR1 MNHEY and CDR2 SVGAGI. Trimming removed 3 bases from V and 4 bases from J, with 9 bases in between. The CDR3 consists of 14 residues. The CDR3 protein is CASSYLVPTGELFF. The CDR3, as DNA: TGTGCCAGCAGTTATTTGGTACCCACCGGGGAGCTGTTTTTT.